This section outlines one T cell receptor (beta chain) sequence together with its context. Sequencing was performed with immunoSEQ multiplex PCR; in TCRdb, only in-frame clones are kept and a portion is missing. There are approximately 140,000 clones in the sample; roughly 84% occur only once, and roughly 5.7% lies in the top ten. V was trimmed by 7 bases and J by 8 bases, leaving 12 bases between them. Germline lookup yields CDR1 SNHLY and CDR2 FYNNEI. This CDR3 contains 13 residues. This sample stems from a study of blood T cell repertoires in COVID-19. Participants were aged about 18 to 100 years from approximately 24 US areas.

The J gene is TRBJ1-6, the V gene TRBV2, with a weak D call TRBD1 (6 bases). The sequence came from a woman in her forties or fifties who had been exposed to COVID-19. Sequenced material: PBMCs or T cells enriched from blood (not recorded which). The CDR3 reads CASKGDNHSPLHF. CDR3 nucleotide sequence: TGTGCCAGCAAGGGGGACAACCATTCACCCCTCCACTTT. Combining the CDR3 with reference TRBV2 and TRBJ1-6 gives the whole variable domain EPEVTQTPSHQVTQMGQEVILRCVPISNHLYFYWYRQILGQKVEFLVSFYNNEISEKSEIFDDQFSVERPDGSNFTLKIRSTKLEDSAMYFCASKGDNHSPLHFGNGTRLTVT.